This T cell receptor (beta chain) appears in the sequencing data of a study of blood T cell repertoires in COVID-19. In the original workflow: Reference gene primer amplification gave nucleated cell count estimates. Libraries were prepared by immunoSEQ multiplex PCR; TCRdb keeps only in-frame clonotypes and omits some of them. The V and J calls and clone size are taken from that table; D and trimming were inferred from the DNA. This sample has about 280,000 clones; roughly 80% occur once, and the top ten carry 4.5% to 6%. Participants spanned ages about 18 to 100 years and resided in over 20 US areas. Categorization into cohorts depended on clinical history that participants reported. The sequence was collected from a man aged 40-49 years who had been exposed to COVID-19. Sequenced material: PBMCs or T cells enriched from blood (not recorded which).

The CDR3 loop is CASGFLSGLGLFNEQFF. The CDR3 coding sequence is TGTGCTAGTGGTTTTCTTAGCGGACTGGGGCTCTTCAATGAGCAGTTCTTC. The rearrangement links TRBV12-5 to TRBJ2-1; possibly TRBD2 for D (6 bases). CDR1 LGHNT and CDR2 FRNRAP come from the germline V gene. CDR3 length equals 17 residues. V dropped 3 bases and J dropped 6 bases, with 21 bases sitting between them.